The rows below give T cell receptor beta chains drawn from one sample of a study of CD8+ T cells in alopecia areata. Clones were read by immunoSEQ multiplex PCR, and TCRdb kept only the in-frame ones, dropping some. The sample has about 180,000 clones; roughly 50% are singletons. Specimen: CD8+ T cells sorted from blood, collected at week 24, from a patient treated with tofacitinib. The source is a human donor with alopecia areata. CDR3s include the opening cysteine and the closing phenylalanine or tryptophan. D genes are given only for firm matches. The listing skips clone size in some rows; elsewhere it reads once, few, many or a size class.

j_call d_call clone_size v_call cdr3_nt cdr3_aa
TRBJ2-3 TRBD1 NA TRBV2 TGTGCCAGCAGTGAACTGGGGACAGGGGGCGGCGCAGATACGCAGTATTTT CASSELGTGGGADTQYF
TRBJ2-5 NA NA TRBV13 TGTGCCAGCAGACTCATGGCCCAAGAGACCCAGTACTTC CASRLMAQETQYF
TRBJ1-2 TRBD1 NA TRBV9 TGTGCCAGCACTTCGGAGGGGGCCTATGGCTACACCTTC CASTSEGAYGYTF
TRBJ2-1 TRBD2 NA TRBV30 TGTGCCTGGAGTGCAGGACTAGCGGGGGGACGTGAGCAGTTCTTC CAWSAGLAGGREQFF
TRBJ2-2 NA NA TRBV5-6 TGTGCCAGCAGCTTGCAGGGGATTCTCACCGGGGAGCTGTTTTTT CASSLQGILTGELFF
TRBJ2-7 TRBD1 NA TRBV29-1 TGCAGCGTGAGATGGGACAGAAACTACGAGCAGTACTTC CSVRWDRNYEQYF
TRBJ2-1 NA NA TRBV7-3 TGTGCCAGCAGCCTCACCCGGACTACAATCAATGAGCAGTTCTTC CASSLTRTTINEQFF
TRBJ1-4 NA NA TRBV23-1 TGCGCCAGCAGTCAATCAGACAGGAGATATGAAAAACTGTTTTTT CASSQSDRRYEKLFF
TRBJ1-1 TRBD1 NA TRBV6-6 TGTGCCAGCAGTTACTCTCCAGGGGGGAACACTGAAGCTTTCTTT CASSYSPGGNTEAFF
TRBJ2-7 TRBD1 NA TRBV2 TGTGCCAGCAGTGAAGCCGGGACAGGGCGCTACGAGCAGTACTTC CASSEAGTGRYEQYF
TRBJ2-1 NA NA TRBV10-3 TGTGCCATCGGGGGTCTACGGGGCGATGGAAATGAGCAGTTCTTC CAIGGLRGDGNEQFF
TRBJ2-5 NA NA TRBV4-3 TGCGCCAGCAGTGAGGGAGGCGCTGGTTTCGCGGGGGCGCTACAAGAGACCCAGTACTTC CASSEGGAGFAGALQETQYF
TRBJ1-2 NA NA TRBV5-4 TGTGCCAGCAGCTTGGCTGAGTTTGATGGCTACACCTTC CASSLAEFDGYTF
TRBJ1-6 TRBD1 few TRBV27 TGTGCCAGCAGAGGGGGACAGTATAATTCACCCCTCCACTTT CASRGGQYNSPLHF
TRBJ2-7 TRBD1 NA TRBV9 TGTGCCAGCAGCGCCGGACAGGGCCCTTCCTACGAGCAGTACTTC CASSAGQGPSYEQYF
TRBJ2-7 NA NA TRBV2 TGTGCCAGCAGTGGTCTAGCGTTCACCTACGAGCAGTACTTC CASSGLAFTYEQYF
TRBJ1-1 NA few TRBV6-4 TGTGCCAGCAGTGAAATGAAGGGGACTGAAGCTTTCTTT CASSEMKGTEAFF
TRBJ2-7 NA few TRBV29-1 TGCAGCGTTGTCGAGAACGAGCAGTACTTC CSVVENEQYF
TRBJ2-2 NA few TRBV4-3 TGCGCCAGCAGCCAAGAGCGGGGGCTGAACGGGGAGCTGTTTTTT CASSQERGLNGELFF
TRBJ1-1 NA NA TRBV5-5 TGTGCCAGCAGCTTGGGGGATGACGGCACTGAAGCTTTCTTT CASSLGDDGTEAFF
TRBJ2-3 NA NA TRBV5-1 TGCGCCAGCAGCCCTAATTGGTTGAGGGCGGACACAGATACGCAGTATTTT CASSPNWLRADTDTQYF
TRBJ2-3 NA few TRBV14 TGTGCCAGCAGCCCCGGACAAGCCCGACAAGATACGCAGTATTTT CASSPGQARQDTQYF
TRBJ2-1 NA NA TRBV13 TGTGCCAGCAGCTTAGGGCAGCAGCTTGAGCAGTTCTTC CASSLGQQLEQFF
TRBJ1-2 TRBD1 NA TRBV29-1 TGCAGCGTTAGGGGACAGAACTATGGCTACACCTTC CSVRGQNYGYTF
TRBJ1-6 NA few TRBV21-1 TGTGCCAGCACCGTTCGAGGATGGGACAGGGGGCGAGTTGGGGTACATTCACCCCTCCACTTT CASTVRGWDRGRVGVHSPLHF
TRBJ1-5 NA NA TRBV27 TGTGCCAGCAGTTTAAGCCTGGGGACTCAGCCCCAGCATTTT CASSLSLGTQPQHF
TRBJ1-1 NA NA TRBV5-1 TGCGCCAGCGGGGGGGTGAGTGAAGGCACTGAAGCTTTCTTT CASGGVSEGTEAFF
TRBJ2-2 NA NA TRBV27 TGTGCCAGCAGTTTATTAGGGGGGTCCGGGGAGCTGTTTTTT CASSLLGGSGELFF
TRBJ1-1 TRBD1 once TRBV29-1 TGCAGCGTTGCTGGGACAGGGGGCGTGAACACTGAAGCTTTCTTT CSVAGTGGVNTEAFF
TRBJ2-3 TRBD2 NA TRBV19 TGTGCCAGTAGTGCAACTAGCGGGGGAGATACGCAGTATTTT CASSATSGGDTQYF
TRBJ1-2 NA NA TRBV7-2 TGTGCCAGCAGCTTAGCGCGGAAGGGAGGCTACACCTTC CASSLARKGGYTF
TRBJ2-3 NA NA TRBV6-1 TGTGCCAGCAGTGAAGTTCCGGGGGTAAGCACAGATACGCAGTATTTT CASSEVPGVSTDTQYF
TRBJ2-1 TRBD1 NA TRBV7-2 TGTGCCAGCAGCTTCGGGACAGGGATGTTGAATGAGCAGTTCTTC CASSFGTGMLNEQFF
TRBJ2-1 NA NA TRBV7-3 TGTGCCAGCAGTTTATCAATTGGAAATGAGCAGTTCTTC CASSLSIGNEQFF
TRBJ1-2 NA once TRBV4-3 TGCGCCAGCAGCCAAGATTTTAGGGGGAGCTATGGCTACACCTTC CASSQDFRGSYGYTF
TRBJ1-1 NA NA TRBV4-3 TGCGCCAGCAGCCAAGATAGGGGGGACGGAGCTTTCTTT CASSQDRGDGAFF
TRBJ1-1 NA NA TRBV4-3 TGCGCCAGCAGCCAAGAAATGCACACTGAAGCTTTCTTT CASSQEMHTEAFF
TRBJ2-1 NA few TRBV7-9 TGTGCCGAGCAACCCAATGAGCAGTTCTTC CAEQPNEQFF
TRBJ1-5 TRBD1 NA TRBV4-1 TGCGCCAGCAGCCAAACCACAGGGGATTTTCAGCCCCAGCATTTT CASSQTTGDFQPQHF
TRBJ1-6 NA NA TRBV10-3 TGTGCCATCAGTGAGTCGAGTGGGGCGATTAATTCACCCCTCCACTTT CAISESSGAINSPLHF
TRBJ1-1 NA NA TRBV29-1 TGCAGCGTTGGTATTGCAGGGTTCGGCACTGAAGCTTTCTTT CSVGIAGFGTEAFF
TRBJ1-2 NA once TRBV9 TGTGCCAGCAGCGTAGCTATCAGTCGTGGCTACACCTTC CASSVAISRGYTF
TRBJ2-2 TRBD1 once TRBV4-3 TGCGCCAGCAGTCCCGGGACAGGGGACCTCGGGGAGCTGTTTTTT CASSPGTGDLGELFF
TRBJ2-7 TRBD1 NA TRBV6-1 TGTGCCAGCAGTGAATTTGGGACAGCGGAAAACGAGCAGTACTTC CASSEFGTAENEQYF
TRBJ2-7 TRBD1 NA TRBV27 TGTGCCACTCAATCCAGGGGGTCCTACGAGCAGTACTTC CATQSRGSYEQYF